This T cell receptor beta chain is drawn from a study of T cell repertoires in cytomegalovirus infection. Study-wide points: Individuals carrying CMV plus the relevant HLA were identified by cumulative frequency of public TCR beta families. HLA-C-restricted TCR beta clonotypes specific for CMV led the ex vivo response.

One entry per CDR3 protein, called by TCRdb with MiXCR from the reads. This repertoire shows more than 75,000 distinct CDR3 sequences, less than 30% found once; its top ten account for 65% to 75%. This clonotype turned up a few times. Its antigen is still unknown. V lost 5 bases, J lost 7 bases, and 12 bases lay in between. Germline V gives CDR1 MNHEY, CDR2 SVGAGI. CDR3 length: 13 amino acids. The source is a human donor in good health (CMV status not recorded). Some clones in this sample may be carry-over from other donors' samples. The sample in question was CD8+ T cells from cultured PBMCs, obtained from culture after CMV antigen stimulation. The chain joins TRBV6-5 to TRBJ2-1, with D possibly TRBD1 on 6 matching bases. The CDR3 DNA is TGTGCCAGCAGTCTACAGGGTTGGAATGAGCAGTTCTTC. As protein: CASSLQGWNEQFF.